This TCR beta chain derives from a study of blood T cell repertoires in COVID-19. Here immunoSEQ multiplex PCR was the method, and the copy in TCRdb shows in-frame clones only, minus some. The sample lists approximately 140,000 clones, 84% occurring once. Sequencing was done on a sample of peripheral blood. The clonotype was recovered from a human donor in a cohort sampled during active COVID-19.

The CDR3 DNA is TGTGCCATCAGTGATTCCGACAGGGCCCTTAGCAATCAGCCCCAGCATTTT. It translates to CAISDSDRALSNQPQHF. The chain employs TRBV10-3 and TRBJ1-5; 7 positions agree with TRBD1. The junction had 8 bases not matched to a gene; V was cut back by 3 bases and J by 0 bases. The CDR3 runs 17 residues. In germline, CDR1 is ENHRY, CDR2 SYGVKD.